A selection of T cell receptor beta chains follows, all from one sample in a study of cytomegalovirus exposure and HLA in healthy donors. Sequencing was performed with immunoSEQ multiplex PCR; in TCRdb, only in-frame clones are kept and a portion is missing. Among approximately 200,000 clones, roughly four fifths were seen once, and the ten largest hold 6% to 8%. The sequenced material came from PBMCs. The receptors were gathered from a woman aged 45 to 65 in good health and CMV-seropositive. CDR3s include the opening cysteine and the closing phenylalanine or tryptophan. Each record gives: J gene, D gene, clone size, V gene, CDR3 DNA, CDR3 protein. D genes are given only for firm matches. A clone size is listed for some rows: how often the clone was seen (once, few, many), or a class if it is expanded.

TRBJ2-7 TRBD2 once TRBV28 TGTGCCAGCAGTTTGGGAGGGGACCACGAGCAGTACTTC CASSLGGDHEQYF
TRBJ2-1 . few TRBV4-2 TGTGCCAGCAGCCAAAGGGCTAGCTTAATCAATGAGCAGTTCTTC CASSQRASLINEQFF
TRBJ2-2 . . TRBV7-9 TGTGCCAGCAGCCCCGACACCACCGGGGAGCTGTTTTTT CASSPDTTGELFF
TRBJ1-6 TRBD1 . TRBV28 TGTGCCAGCAGTTTACGACAGGGGGTATCACCCCTCCACTTT CASSLRQGVSPLHF
TRBJ1-3 . . TRBV19 TGTGCCAGTAGCGACGTGAGCGTAGCTGGAAACACCATATATTTT CASSDVSVAGNTIYF
TRBJ2-7 TRBD2 . TRBV7-9 TGTGCCAGCAGCTTTCGGGGGGACGGGAACGAGCAGTACTTC CASSFRGDGNEQYF
TRBJ2-3 TRBD1 few TRBV10-3 TGTGCCATCAGTGAGTCCAAGGGACAGGGTGGTGCAGATACGCAGTATTTT CAISESKGQGGADTQYF
TRBJ1-1 . . TRBV6-5 TGTGCCAGCAGCACAGGGACTGAAGCTTTCTTT CASSTGTEAFF
TRBJ2-7 TRBD2 . TRBV10-1 TGCGCCGGGGACGTTGGGACTAGCGGGAGGCCCTACGAGCAGTACTTC CAGDVGTSGRPYEQYF
TRBJ2-2 TRBD1 . TRBV7-9 TGTGCCAGCAGCTACCGACAGGGGGGCAGCACCGGGGAGCTGTTTTTT CASSYRQGGSTGELFF
TRBJ1-5 TRBD1 . TRBV5-6 TGTGCCAGCAGCCCGGGACAGGGCTATAGCAATCAGCCCCAGCATTTT CASSPGQGYSNQPQHF
TRBJ1-6 . . TRBV6-5 TGTGCCAGCAGTTTCGGCGGTACAAATAATTCACCCCTCCACTTT CASSFGGTNNSPLHF
TRBJ2-7 . . TRBV11-2 TGTGCCAGCAGCGACCCCTCGGGGGGCTCCTCCTACGAGCAGTACTTC CASSDPSGGSSYEQYF
TRBJ2-7 . few TRBV5-1 TGCGCCAGCAGCTTGGGACAGAAGAGCTCCTACGAGCAGTACTTC CASSLGQKSSYEQYF
TRBJ1-5 . . TRBV7-9 TGTTCCAGCAGCCAAGGTCGGGCGGGGGACACTTATAGCAATCAGCCCCAGCATTTT CSSSQGRAGDTYSNQPQHF
TRBJ2-5 . few TRBV15 TGTGCCACCAGCCCTGAGGGGGATTTGGGGCAAGAGACCCAGTACTTC CATSPEGDLGQETQYF
TRBJ1-3 TRBD1 . TRBV6-1 TGTGCCACCTTACAGGGGGCATCTGGAAACACCATATATTTT CATLQGASGNTIYF
TRBJ1-6 TRBD1 once TRBV2 TGTGCCAGCAGTGGGGGACAGGGAAATTCACCCCTCCACTTT CASSGGQGNSPLHF
TRBJ2-3 . . TRBV4-3 TGCGCCAGCAGCCAGAGGGGGAGCACAGATACGCAGTATTTT CASSQRGSTDTQYF
TRBJ2-7 TRBD1 . TRBV28 TGTGCCAGTCAGGGGGTTGGGGGCGAGCAGTACTTC CASQGVGGEQYF
TRBJ2-1 TRBD2 . TRBV5-1 TGCGCCAGCAAACTACTAGCGGAATACAATGAGCAGTTCTTC CASKLLAEYNEQFF
TRBJ2-2 TRBD2 few TRBV5-1 TGCGCCAGCAGCTTGGCCCCGGGAGGCTGGGGCGGGGAGCTGTTTTTT CASSLAPGGWGGELFF
TRBJ1-1 . . TRBV20-1 TGCAGTGTGGGGCGGAACACTGAAGCTTTCTTT CSVGRNTEAFF
TRBJ1-2 . . TRBV7-2 TGTGCCACCTTGGAGGGAACTGGTCCCTCTGGCTACACCTTC CATLEGTGPSGYTF
TRBJ2-1 TRBD2 . TRBV19 TGTGCCAGTAGTATAGCCCCTTGGCGGGGGGGCAACAATGAGCAGTTCTTC CASSIAPWRGGNNEQFF
TRBJ2-7 TRBD2 . TRBV28 TGTGCCAGCAGTCCGACTAGCGGGAGTTACGAGCAGTACTTC CASSPTSGSYEQYF
TRBJ1-5 TRBD1 . TRBV30 TGTGCCTGGAGTTGGAAGACAGGGCCCAGCAATCAGCCCCAGCATTTT CAWSWKTGPSNQPQHF
TRBJ1-3 . . TRBV28 TGTGCCAGCAGTCCCGGGGACAACGGGGGAAACACCATATATTTT CASSPGDNGGNTIYF
TRBJ1-1 TRBD1 . TRBV6-6 TGTGCCAGCAGTTTCGACAGGGACGCTGAAGCTTTCTTT CASSFDRDAEAFF
TRBJ2-2 TRBD1 . TRBV29-1 TGCAGCGTTGTCGACCACAGGGGCAGCACCGGGGAGCTGTTTTTT CSVVDHRGSTGELFF
TRBJ1-3 . . TRBV27 TGTGCCAGCAGTTTCCCCAGGCCTAACTTTGGAAACACCATATATTTT CASSFPRPNFGNTIYF
TRBJ2-1 . . TRBV7-9 TGTTCCAGCTCCCGGCACAGTAATGAGCAGTTCTTC CSSSRHSNEQFF
TRBJ2-1 . . TRBV4-1 TGCGCCAGCAGCCAAGAAAGGAGCGGCTACTACAATGAGCAGTTCTTC CASSQERSGYYNEQFF
TRBJ2-1 TRBD2 . TRBV28 TGTGCCAGCAGTGGACTAGCGGGGGGAAATGAGCAGTTCTTC CASSGLAGGNEQFF
TRBJ1-1 . . TRBV5-1 TGCGCCAGCAGTTCTGTCACTGAAGCTTTCTTT CASSSVTEAFF
TRBJ2-7 TRBD2 . TRBV28 TGTGCCAGCACCCCGGGACTAGCGTCCTACGAGCAGTACTTC CASTPGLASYEQYF
TRBJ2-1 . . TRBV2 TGTGCCAGCAGTGGGGGGCAGGGTGCCTACAATGAGCAGTTCTTC CASSGGQGAYNEQFF
TRBJ1-5 . . TRBV27 TGTGCCAGCAGTTTATTGGGGCCCAATCAGCCCCAGCATTTT CASSLLGPNQPQHF
TRBJ2-7 TRBD2 . TRBV5-5 TGTGCCAGCAGCTTGGCCGGGACTAACTACGAGCAGTACTTC CASSLAGTNYEQYF
TRBJ2-1 TRBD2 . TRBV5-1 TGCGCCAGCAGCGAAGCCCCGGGACTAGCGGCTGAGCAGTTCTTC CASSEAPGLAAEQFF
TRBJ2-3 TRBD1 few TRBV29-1 TGCAGCGCCACCAGGGGGCTCGGCACAGATACGCAGTATTTT CSATRGLGTDTQYF
TRBJ2-1 . . TRBV28 TGTGCCAGCAGTTTGTTGGGACTCTACAATGAGCAGTTCTTC CASSLLGLYNEQFF
TRBJ1-5 . . TRBV6-1 TGTGCCAGCAGTATTACAGAGCTCAATCAGCCCCAGCATTTT CASSITELNQPQHF
TRBJ2-3 . few TRBV9 TGTGCCAGCAGCGTAGGAATTCCCGGGGCAGATACGCAGTATTTT CASSVGIPGADTQYF
TRBJ2-3 TRBD2 few TRBV7-9 TGTGCCAGCAGCTTGGGGACTAGCGGGGGAGGCACAGATACGCAGTATTTT CASSLGTSGGGTDTQYF
TRBJ2-1 . . TRBV28 TGTGCCAGCAGTATGGGCCCAAATGAGCAGTTCTTC CASSMGPNEQFF
TRBJ2-1 . few TRBV18 TGTGCCAGCTCGACTTTTGGACGGGGGTACAACAATGAGCAGTTCTTC CASSTFGRGYNNEQFF